A single sample is the source of the 20 T cell receptor beta chains below, sequenced in a study of blood T cell repertoires in COVID-19. Profiling relied on immunoSEQ multiplex PCR, and the TCRdb table lists in-frame clones only, not all of them. The sample shows approximately 19,000 clones, approximately 91% of them seen only once. The specimen was peripheral blood. Receptor source: a human donor in a cohort sampled during active COVID-19.

This chain connects TRBV9 to TRBJ1-4, with D uncertain. Trimming pared 2 bases from V and 3 bases from J, leaving 11 bases between. Germline V gene sequence: CDR1 SGDLS, CDR2 YYNGEE. The CDR3 runs 15 residues. The CDR3 loop reads CASSVEGRPNEKLFF. CDR3 sequence (DNA): TGTGCCAGCAGCGTTGAGGGCAGGCCTAATGAAAAACTGTTTTTT.

This clone came up a few times. The J gene is TRBJ2-7, the V gene TRBV6-6, with 7 nucleotides matching TRBD1. This CDR3 spans 16 amino acids. The V gene end was trimmed by 7 bases and the J gene end by 2 bases; junction bases not matched to a gene: 14. Germline V lookup: CDR1 MNHNY, CDR2 SVGAGI (reference sequence). In DNA, the CDR3 is TGTGCCAGCACTTTCCGAGGACAGGCAGAAACCTACGAGCAGTACTTC. Translated: CASTFRGQAETYEQYF.

This chain connects TRBV7-8 to TRBJ2-1; the D gene is possibly TRBD2 (7 bases). CDR3 length: 15 residues. Between the trimmed V and J ends, which lost 5 bases and 8 bases, there was a span of 19 bases. Germline loops: CDR1 SGHVS, CDR2 FQNEAQ. CDR3 sequence (DNA): TGTGCCAGCAGCCCAAGGGGGGGGCGCAGCGATGAGCAGTTCTTC. Translating it yields CASSPRGGRSDEQFF.

The J gene is TRBJ2-4, the V gene TRBV3-1 (or the pseudogene TRBV3-2), with 8 bases matching TRBD1. The CDR3 consists of 16 residues. After removal of 4 bases from V and 7 bases from J, the junction contained 12 bases not matched to a gene. Germline CDR1 and CDR2: LGHDT and YNNKEL (reference sequence). CDR3 bases: TGTGCCAGCAGCCCCCGGACAGGGAGAAGTTTCAACATTCAGTACTTC. Protein product: CASSPRTGRSFNIQYF.

This chain links TRBV6-2 or TRBV6-3 with TRBJ2-7; 8 nucleotides match TRBD2. The germline gives CDR1 MNHEY, CDR2 SVGEGT. J was trimmed by 4 bases and V by 5 bases; bases with no gene match: 10. The CDR3 contains 15 residues. The CDR3 region is CASSTGGADDYEQYF. Written as DNA, the CDR3 is TGTGCCAGCAGTACCGGGGGGGCGGACGATTACGAGCAGTACTTC.

Comments on this clone: Other nucleotide sequences from this sample produce the same CDR3. The chain couples TRBV19 to TRBJ2-2; TRBD1 matches at 7 bases. Trimming took 4 bases from V and 0 from J; bases not matched to a gene: 5. CDR1 and CDR2 (germline): LNHDA, SQIVND (reference sequence). The CDR3 runs 16 residues. The CDR3 loop is CASSTLGTANTGELFF. The CDR3 nucleotides read TGTGCCAGTAGTACCCTAGGGACAGCGAACACCGGGGAGCTGTTTTTT.

This chain uses TRBV5-1 with TRBJ1-3; D gene ambiguous. V lost 3 bases and J 3 bases, leaving 7 bases between the germline ends. Germline V gene sequence: CDR1 SGHRS, CDR2 YFSETQ. This CDR3 is 13 amino acids long. This CDR3 is CASSSLVGNTIYF. In nucleotides, the CDR3 is TGCGCCAGCAGCTCTTTAGTTGGAAACACCATATATTTT.

Points on this clone: A read error may account for a junction end that differs from germline. This chain connects TRBV5-6 to TRBJ2-7, with a possible D match to TRBD2 (6 bases). CDR3 length: 14 residues. CDR1 and CDR2 from the germline V gene are SGHDT and YYEEEE. The CDR3 protein is CASSLGRSSYEQYF. In nucleotides, the CDR3 is TGTGCCAGCAGTTTGGGGAGGAGCTCCTACGAGCAGTACTTC.

The chain joins TRBV10-3 to TRBJ1-3; no clear D. Germline V gene data show CDR1 as ENHRY and CDR2 as SYGVKD. With 7 bases removed from V and 0 bases from J, the gap between germline ends came to 7 bases. The CDR3 extends over 13 amino acids. The CDR3 nucleotides read TGTGCCATCACCGTGAGCTCTGGAAACACCATATATTTT. Translation gives CAITVSSGNTIYF.

V is TRBV29-1 and J is TRBJ2-7, with 8 bases identical to TRBD2. The CDR3 consists of 13 residues. Germline V gene lookup returns CDR1 SQVTM and CDR2 ANQGSEA. V was pared by 5 bases and J by 3 bases, with 6 bases of the junction left unmatched. CDR3 residues: CSVSKRGSYEQYF. As DNA, the CDR3 is TGCAGCGTTTCTAAGCGGGGGAGCTACGAGCAGTACTTC.

The rearrangement links TRBV5-1 to TRBJ2-7; 13 nucleotides line up with TRBD2. This CDR3 has 15 amino acids. CDR1 is SGHRS and CDR2 is YFSETQ in the germline V gene. Trimming removed 3 bases from V and 5 bases from J; junction bases left unmatched: 5. In nucleotides, the CDR3 is TGCGCCAGCAGCTGGACTAGCGGGAGTCACAACGAGCAGTACTTC. Protein sequence: CASSWTSGSHNEQYF. Complete variable domain (other parts from reference TRBV5-1 and TRBJ2-7): KAGVTQTPRYLIKTRGQQVTLSCSPISGHRSVSWYQQTPGQGLQFLFEYFSETQRNKGNFPGRFSGRQFSNSRSEMNVSTLELGDSALYLCASSWTSGSHNEQYFGPGTRLTVT.

This CDR3 reads CAWNQGTAGYGYTF. The CDR3 bases are TGTGCCTGGAACCAGGGGACAGCTGGCTATGGCTACACCTTC. The rearrangement uses TRBV30 and TRBJ1-2, with 7 bases fitting TRBD1. V lost 4 bases, J lost 4 bases, and 9 bases stayed unmatched. Germline V CDR1 and CDR2: GTSNPN, SVGIG (reference sequence). This CDR3 contains 14 residues.

The rearrangement joins TRBV29-1 to TRBJ1-1; TRBD1 aligns across 9 bases. The CDR3 extends over 12 amino acids. CDR1 is SQVTM and CDR2 is ANQGSEA in the germline V gene. The V gene end was trimmed by 7 bases and the J gene end by 4 bases; junction bases not matched to a gene: 4. The DNA for the CDR3 is TGCAGCGCTTCGACAGGGGGCACTGAAGCTTTCTTT. It yields the protein CSASTGGTEAFF.

The J gene is TRBJ2-7, the V gene TRBV7-2; D is undetermined. Trimming stripped 1 base from V and 4 bases from J, with 11 bases between. The CDR3 is 14 amino acids. Per the germline V gene, CDR1 is SGHTA and CDR2 is FQGNSA. CDR3 sequence reads: CASSLGQAPYEQYF. CDR3 sequence (DNA): TGTGCCAGCAGCTTAGGTCAGGCTCCTTACGAGCAGTACTTC.

J is TRBJ2-7 and V is TRBV29-1; 9 bases align to TRBD1. The J segment lost 3 bases and the V segment lost 7 bases, leaving 1 base of the junction unmatched. Germline V gene data show CDR1 as SQVTM and CDR2 as ANQGSEA. This CDR3 has 11 residues. CDR3 nucleotides: TGCAGCGGGGGACAGGGCTACGAGCAGTACTTC. Amino acids: CSGGQGYEQYF.

The chain combines TRBV30 with TRBJ2-2, with D possibly matching TRBD2 (6 bases). V lost 5 bases and J 5 bases, leaving 15 bases between the germline ends. The CDR3 length is 14 residues. CDR1 and CDR2 from the germline V gene are GTSNPN and SVGIG (reference sequence). The CDR3 nucleotides are TGTGCCTGGCGAGGCGGGGTAGGGACCGGGGAGCTGTTTTTT. Its translation: CAWRGGVGTGELFF.

This chain connects TRBV12-5 to TRBJ1-6, with unresolved D. V was clipped by 6 bases and J by 2 bases, with 11 bases between them. Germline V CDR1 and CDR2: LGHNT, FRNRAP. CDR3 length: 15 amino acids. CDR3 bases: TGTGCTAGTGGAACAGAGAAGCCCTATAATTCACCCCTCCACTTT. This codes for CASGTEKPYNSPLHF.

The V call is TRBV6-5, the J call TRBJ1-1; 7 bases line up with TRBD1. The CDR3 extends over 14 amino acids. Germline V CDR1 and CDR2: MNHEY, SVGAGI. The J segment lost 0 bases and the V segment lost 7 bases, leaving 5 bases of the junction unmatched. This CDR3 reads CASTDRDLNTEAFF. CDR3 nucleotide sequence: TGTGCCAGCACCGACAGGGATTTGAACACTGAAGCTTTCTTT.

The chain couples TRBV10-1 to TRBJ1-1; D call uncertain. The CDR3 extends over 13 amino acids. The germline gives CDR1 WNHNN, CDR2 SYGVQD (reference sequence). Trimming took off 4 bases at V and 5 bases at J, with 11 bases between the two ends. The CDR3 DNA follows: TGCGCCAGCAGTGGACTGGGGAGGACTGAAGCTTTCTTT. It specifies CASSGLGRTEAFF.

The rearrangement uses TRBV5-8 and TRBJ2-3; TRBD1 matches at 9 bases. With V trimmed by 2 bases and J by 3 bases, 1 base remained unmatched. CDR3 size: 14 residues. Germline values: CDR1 SGHTS, CDR2 YDEGEE. The DNA of the CDR3 is TGTGCCAGCAGCTTCGGACAGGGGACAGATACGCAGTATTTT. It is translated as CASSFGQGTDTQYF.